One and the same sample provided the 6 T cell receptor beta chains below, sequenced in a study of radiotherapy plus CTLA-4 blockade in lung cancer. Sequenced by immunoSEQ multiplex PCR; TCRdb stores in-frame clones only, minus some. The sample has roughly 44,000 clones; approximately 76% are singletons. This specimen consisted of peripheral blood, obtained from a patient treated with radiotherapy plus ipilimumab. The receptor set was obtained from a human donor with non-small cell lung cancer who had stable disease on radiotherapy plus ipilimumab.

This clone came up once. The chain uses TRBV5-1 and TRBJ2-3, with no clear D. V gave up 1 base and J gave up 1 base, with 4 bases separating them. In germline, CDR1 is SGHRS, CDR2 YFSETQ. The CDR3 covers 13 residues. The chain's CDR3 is CASSLIRTDTQYF. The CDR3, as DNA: TGCGCCAGCAGCTTGATTCGCACAGATACGCAGTATTTT.

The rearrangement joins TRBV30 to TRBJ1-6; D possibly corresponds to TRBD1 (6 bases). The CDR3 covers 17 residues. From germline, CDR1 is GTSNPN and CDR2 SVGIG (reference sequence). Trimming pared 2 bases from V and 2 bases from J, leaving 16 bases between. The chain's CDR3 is CAWSPIQGRPYNSPLHF. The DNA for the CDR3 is TGTGCCTGGAGTCCCATACAGGGTCGCCCCTATAATTCACCCCTCCACTTT. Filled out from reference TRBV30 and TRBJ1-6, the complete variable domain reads SQTIHQWPATLVQPVGSPLSLECTVEGTSNPNLYWYRQAAGRGLQLLFYSVGIGQISSEVPQNLSASRPQDRQFILSSKKLLLSDSGFYLCAWSPIQGRPYNSPLHFGNGTRLTVT.

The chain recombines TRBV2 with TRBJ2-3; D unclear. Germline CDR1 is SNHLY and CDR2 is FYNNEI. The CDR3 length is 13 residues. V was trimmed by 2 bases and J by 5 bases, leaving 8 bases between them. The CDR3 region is CASSEKGGDTQYF. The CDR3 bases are TGTGCCAGCAGTGAAAAGGGTGGAGATACGCAGTATTTT. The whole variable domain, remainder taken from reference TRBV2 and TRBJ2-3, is EPEVTQTPSHQVTQMGQEVILRCVPISNHLYFYWYRQILGQKVEFLVSFYNNEISEKSEIFDDQFSVERPDGSNFTLKIRSTKLEDSAMYFCASSEKGGDTQYFGPGTRLTVL.

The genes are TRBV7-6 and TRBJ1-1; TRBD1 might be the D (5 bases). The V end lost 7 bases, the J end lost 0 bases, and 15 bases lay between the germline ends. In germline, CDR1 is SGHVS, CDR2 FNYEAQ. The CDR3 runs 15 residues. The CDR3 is CASTHRGGMNTEAFF. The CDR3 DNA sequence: TGTGCCAGCACCCATAGGGGAGGGATGAACACTGAAGCTTTCTTT. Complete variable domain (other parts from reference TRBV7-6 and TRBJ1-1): GAGVSQSPRYKVTKRGQDVALRCDPISGHVSLYWYRQALGQGPEFLTYFNYEAQQDKSGLPNDRFSAERPEGSISTLTIQRTEQRDSAMYRCASTHRGGMNTEAFFGQGTRLTVV.

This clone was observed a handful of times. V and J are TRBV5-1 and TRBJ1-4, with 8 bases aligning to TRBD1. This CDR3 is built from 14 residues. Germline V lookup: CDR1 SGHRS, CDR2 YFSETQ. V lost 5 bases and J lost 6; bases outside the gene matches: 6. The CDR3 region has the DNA TGCGCCAGCAGGCCAGGGGGCGGGGATGAAAAACTGTTTTTT. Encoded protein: CASRPGGGDEKLFF.

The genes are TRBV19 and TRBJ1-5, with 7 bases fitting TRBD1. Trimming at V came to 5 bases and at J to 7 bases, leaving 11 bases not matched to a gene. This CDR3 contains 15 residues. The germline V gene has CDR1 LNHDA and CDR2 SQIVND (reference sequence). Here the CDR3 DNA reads TGTGCCAGTAGTCCAGGACAGGTGGGAGGGCAGCCCCAGCATTTT. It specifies CASSPGQVGGQPQHF. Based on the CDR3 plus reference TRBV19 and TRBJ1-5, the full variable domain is DGGITQSPKYLFRKEGQNVTLSCEQNLNHDAMYWYRQDPGQGLRLIYYSQIVNDFQKGDIAEGYSVSREKKESFPLTVTSAQKNPTAFYLCASSPGQVGGQPQHFGDGTRLSIL.